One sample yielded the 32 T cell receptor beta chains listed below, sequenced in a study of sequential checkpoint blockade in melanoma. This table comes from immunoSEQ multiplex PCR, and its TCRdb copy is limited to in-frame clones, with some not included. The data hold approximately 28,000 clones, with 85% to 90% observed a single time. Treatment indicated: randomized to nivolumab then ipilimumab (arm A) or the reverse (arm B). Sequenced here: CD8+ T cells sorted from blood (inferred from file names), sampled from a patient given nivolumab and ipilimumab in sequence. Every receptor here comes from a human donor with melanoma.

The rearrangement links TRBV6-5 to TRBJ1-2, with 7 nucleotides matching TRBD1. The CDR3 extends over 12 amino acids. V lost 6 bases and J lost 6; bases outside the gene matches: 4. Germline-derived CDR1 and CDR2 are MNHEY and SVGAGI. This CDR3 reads CASRNQGDGYTF. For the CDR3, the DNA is TGTGCCAGCAGAAACCAGGGGGATGGCTACACCTTC.

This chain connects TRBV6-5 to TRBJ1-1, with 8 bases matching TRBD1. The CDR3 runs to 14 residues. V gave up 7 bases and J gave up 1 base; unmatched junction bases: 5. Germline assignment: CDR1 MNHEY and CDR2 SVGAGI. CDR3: CASNIDRGNTEAFF. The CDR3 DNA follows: TGTGCCAGCAATATAGACAGGGGGAACACTGAAGCTTTCTTT.

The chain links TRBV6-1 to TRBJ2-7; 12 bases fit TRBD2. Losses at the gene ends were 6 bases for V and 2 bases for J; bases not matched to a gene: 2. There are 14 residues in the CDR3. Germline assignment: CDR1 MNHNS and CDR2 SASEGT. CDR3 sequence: CASSLAGGTYEQYV. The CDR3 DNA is TGTGCCAGCAGCCTAGCGGGGGGGACCTACGAGCAGTACGTC.

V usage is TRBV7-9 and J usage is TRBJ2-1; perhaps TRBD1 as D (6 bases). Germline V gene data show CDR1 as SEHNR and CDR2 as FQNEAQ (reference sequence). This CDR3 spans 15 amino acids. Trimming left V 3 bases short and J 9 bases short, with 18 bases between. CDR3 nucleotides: TGTGCCAGCAGCTTCCCAGGGGTAGACACGCTTGAGCAGTTCTTC. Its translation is CASSFPGVDTLEQFF.

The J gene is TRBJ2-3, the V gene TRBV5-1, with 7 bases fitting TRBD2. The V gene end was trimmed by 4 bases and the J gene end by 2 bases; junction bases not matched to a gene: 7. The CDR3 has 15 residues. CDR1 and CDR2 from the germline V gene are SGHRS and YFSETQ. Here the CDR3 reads CASSLLRGDTDTQYF. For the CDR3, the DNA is TGCGCCAGCAGCCTTCTCCGGGGGGACACAGATACGCAGTATTTT.

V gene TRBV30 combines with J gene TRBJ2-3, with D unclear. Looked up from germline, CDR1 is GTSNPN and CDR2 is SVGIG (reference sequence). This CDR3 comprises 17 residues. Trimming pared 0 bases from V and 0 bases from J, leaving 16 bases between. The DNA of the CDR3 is TGTGCCTGGAGTGTACGAGGTTACTCCGCTAGCACAGATACGCAGTATTTT. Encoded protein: CAWSVRGYSASTDTQYF.

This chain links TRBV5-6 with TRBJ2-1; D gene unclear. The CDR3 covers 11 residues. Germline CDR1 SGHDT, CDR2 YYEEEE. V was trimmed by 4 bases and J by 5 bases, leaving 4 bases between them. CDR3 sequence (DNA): TGTGCCAGCAGCCGAGACAATGAGCAGTTCTTC. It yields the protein CASSRDNEQFF. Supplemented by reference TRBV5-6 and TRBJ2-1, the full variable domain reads DAGVTQSPTHLIKTRGQQVTLRCSPKSGHDTVSWYQQALGQGPQFIFQYYEEEERQRGNFPDRFSGHQFPNYSSELNVNALLLGDSALYLCASSRDNEQFFGPGTRLTVL.

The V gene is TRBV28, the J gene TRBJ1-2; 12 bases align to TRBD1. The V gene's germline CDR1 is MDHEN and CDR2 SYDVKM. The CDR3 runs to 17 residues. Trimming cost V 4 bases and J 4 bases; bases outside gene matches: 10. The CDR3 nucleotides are TGTGCCAGCAGTTCCCGGGACAGGGGGCTTCTAAGCTATGGCTACACCTTC. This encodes CASSSRDRGLLSYGYTF.

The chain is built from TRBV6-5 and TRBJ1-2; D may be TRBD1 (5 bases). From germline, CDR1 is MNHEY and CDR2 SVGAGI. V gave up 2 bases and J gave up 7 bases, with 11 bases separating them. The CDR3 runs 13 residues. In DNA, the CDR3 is TGTGCCAGCAGTTACCGTGGAGGGGCTGGCTACACCTTC. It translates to CASSYRGGAGYTF.

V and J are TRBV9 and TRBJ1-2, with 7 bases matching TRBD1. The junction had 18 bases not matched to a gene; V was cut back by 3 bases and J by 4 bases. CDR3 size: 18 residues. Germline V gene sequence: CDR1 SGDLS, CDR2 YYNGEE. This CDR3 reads CASSGPGQRMTPGYGYTF. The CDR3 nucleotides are TGTGCCAGCAGCGGACCGGGACAGAGGATGACGCCCGGCTATGGCTACACCTTC.

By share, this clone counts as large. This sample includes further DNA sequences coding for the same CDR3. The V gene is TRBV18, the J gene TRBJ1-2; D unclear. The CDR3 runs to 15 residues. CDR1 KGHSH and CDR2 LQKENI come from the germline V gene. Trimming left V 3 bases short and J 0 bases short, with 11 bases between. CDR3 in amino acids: CASSPREYPNYGYTF. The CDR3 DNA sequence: TGTGCCAGCTCACCCCGGGAGTACCCTAACTATGGCTACACCTTC.

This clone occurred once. This CDR3 reads CASGQDNYGYTF. CDR3 in DNA: TGTGCCAGTGGACAGGATAACTATGGCTACACCTTC. This chain connects TRBV6-5 to TRBJ1-2, with 7 bases that match TRBD1. Germline loops: CDR1 MNHEY, CDR2 SVGAGI. This CDR3 has 12 amino acids. With 9 bases clipped from V and 1 base from J, the junction kept 2 bases outside the gene matches.

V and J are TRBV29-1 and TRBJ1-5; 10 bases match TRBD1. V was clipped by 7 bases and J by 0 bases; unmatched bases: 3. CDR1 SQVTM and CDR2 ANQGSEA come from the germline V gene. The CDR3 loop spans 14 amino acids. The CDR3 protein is CSAWTGGSNQPQHF. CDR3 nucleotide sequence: TGCAGCGCATGGACAGGGGGTAGCAATCAGCCCCAGCATTTT.

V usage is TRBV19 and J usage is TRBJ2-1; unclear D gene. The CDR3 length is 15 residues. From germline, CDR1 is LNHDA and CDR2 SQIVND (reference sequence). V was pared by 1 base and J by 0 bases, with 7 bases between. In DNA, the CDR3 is TGTGCCAGTAGTATAGGGTTCGGCTCCTACAATGAGCAGTTCTTC. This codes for CASSIGFGSYNEQFF. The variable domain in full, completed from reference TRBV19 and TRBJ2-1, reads DGGITQSPKYLFRKEGQNVTLSCEQNLNHDAMYWYRQDPGQGLRLIYYSQIVNDFQKGDIAEGYSVSREKKESFPLTVTSAQKNPTAFYLCASSIGFGSYNEQFFGPGTRLTVL.

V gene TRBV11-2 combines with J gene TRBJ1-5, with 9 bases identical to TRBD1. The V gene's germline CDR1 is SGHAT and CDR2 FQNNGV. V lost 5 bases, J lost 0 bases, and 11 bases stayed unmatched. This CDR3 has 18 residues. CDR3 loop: CASSRDRGRVYSNQPQHF. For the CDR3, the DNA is TGTGCCAGCAGCCGAGACAGGGGGAGGGTCTATAGCAATCAGCCCCAGCATTTT.

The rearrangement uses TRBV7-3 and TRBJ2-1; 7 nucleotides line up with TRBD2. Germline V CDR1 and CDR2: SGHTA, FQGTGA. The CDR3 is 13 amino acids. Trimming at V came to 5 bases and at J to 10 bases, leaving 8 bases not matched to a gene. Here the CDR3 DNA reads TGTGCCAGCAGCCCCCCGGCGGGGGTGGAGCAGTTCTTC. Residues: CASSPPAGVEQFF.

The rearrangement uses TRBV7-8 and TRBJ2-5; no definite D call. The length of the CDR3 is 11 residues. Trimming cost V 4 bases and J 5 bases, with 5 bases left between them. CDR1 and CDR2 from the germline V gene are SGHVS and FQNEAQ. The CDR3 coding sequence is TGTGCCAGCAGCTACGGGGAGACCCAGTACTTC. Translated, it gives CASSYGETQYF.

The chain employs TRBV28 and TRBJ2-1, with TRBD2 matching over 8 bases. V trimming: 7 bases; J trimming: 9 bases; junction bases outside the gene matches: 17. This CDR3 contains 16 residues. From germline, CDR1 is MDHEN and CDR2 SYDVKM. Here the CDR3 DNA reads TGTGCCAGCAAACCACTAGCGGCCCAGAGGGTTATTGAGCAGTTCTTC. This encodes CASKPLAAQRVIEQFF.

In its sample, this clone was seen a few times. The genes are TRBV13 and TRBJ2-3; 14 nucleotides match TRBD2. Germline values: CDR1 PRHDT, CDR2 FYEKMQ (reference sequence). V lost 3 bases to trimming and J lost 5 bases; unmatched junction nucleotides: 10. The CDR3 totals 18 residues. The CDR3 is CASSFPGTSGGERDTQYF. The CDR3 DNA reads TGTGCCAGCAGCTTCCCCGGGACTAGCGGGGGAGAAAGAGATACGCAGTATTTT. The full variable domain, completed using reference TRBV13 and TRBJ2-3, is AAGVIQSPRHLIKEKRETATLKCYPIPRHDTVYWYQQGPGQDPQFLISFYEKMQSDKGSIPDRFSAQQFSDYHSELNMSSLELGDSALYFCASSFPGTSGGERDTQYFGPGTRLTVL.

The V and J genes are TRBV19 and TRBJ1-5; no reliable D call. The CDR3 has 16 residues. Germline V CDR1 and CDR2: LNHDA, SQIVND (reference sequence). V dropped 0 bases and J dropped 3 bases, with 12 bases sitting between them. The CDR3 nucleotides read TGTGCCAGTAGTATAGATCGAGAGGGTTTCAATCAGCCCCAGCATTTT. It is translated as CASSIDREGFNQPQHF.

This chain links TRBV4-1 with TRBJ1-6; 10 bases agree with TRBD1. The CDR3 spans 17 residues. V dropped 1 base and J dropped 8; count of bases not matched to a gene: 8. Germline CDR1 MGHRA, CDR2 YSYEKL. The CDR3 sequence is CASSQVGGTGVDSPLHF. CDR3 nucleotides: TGCGCCAGCAGCCAAGTGGGGGGGACAGGGGTGGATTCACCCCTCCACTTT.

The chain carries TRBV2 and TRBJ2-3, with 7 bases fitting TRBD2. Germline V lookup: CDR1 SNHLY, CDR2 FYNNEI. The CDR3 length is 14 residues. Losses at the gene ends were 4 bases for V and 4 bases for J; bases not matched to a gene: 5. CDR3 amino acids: CASSAAGVADTQYF. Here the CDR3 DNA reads TGTGCCAGCAGTGCGGCGGGGGTAGCAGATACGCAGTATTTT.

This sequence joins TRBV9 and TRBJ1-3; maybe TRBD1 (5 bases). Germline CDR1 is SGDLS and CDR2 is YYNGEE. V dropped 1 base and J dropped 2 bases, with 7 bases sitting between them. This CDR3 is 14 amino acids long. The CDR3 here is CASSVTRAGNTIYF. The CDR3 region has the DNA TGTGCCAGCAGCGTAACCAGGGCTGGAAACACCATATATTTT.

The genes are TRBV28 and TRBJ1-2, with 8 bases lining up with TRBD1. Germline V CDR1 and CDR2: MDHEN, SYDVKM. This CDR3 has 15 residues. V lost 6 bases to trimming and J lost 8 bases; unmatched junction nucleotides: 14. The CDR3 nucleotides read TGTGCCAGCAGGCTCCAGGGCCAGGGGGCTCTGGGCTACACCTTC. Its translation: CASRLQGQGALGYTF.

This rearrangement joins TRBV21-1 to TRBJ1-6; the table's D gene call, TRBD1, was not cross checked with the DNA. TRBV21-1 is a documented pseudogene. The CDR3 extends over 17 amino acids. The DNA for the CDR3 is TGTGCCAGCAGCACCGAAAAGGGGGACCCCTATAATTCACCCCTCCACTTT. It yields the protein CASSTEKGDPYNSPLHF.

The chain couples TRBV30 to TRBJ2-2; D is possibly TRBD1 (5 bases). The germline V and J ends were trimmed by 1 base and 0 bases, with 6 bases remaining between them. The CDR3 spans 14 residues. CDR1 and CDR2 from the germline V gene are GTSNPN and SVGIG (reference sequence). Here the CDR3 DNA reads TGTGCCTGGAGTGAGACAGCGAACACCGGGGAGCTGTTTTTT. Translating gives CAWSETANTGELFF.

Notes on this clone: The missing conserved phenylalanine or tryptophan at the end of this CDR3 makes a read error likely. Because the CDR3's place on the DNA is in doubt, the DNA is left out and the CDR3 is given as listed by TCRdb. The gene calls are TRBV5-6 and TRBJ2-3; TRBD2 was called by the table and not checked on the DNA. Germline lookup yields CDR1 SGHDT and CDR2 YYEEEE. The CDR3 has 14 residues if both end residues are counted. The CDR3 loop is CASSCPRGGTSRLC.

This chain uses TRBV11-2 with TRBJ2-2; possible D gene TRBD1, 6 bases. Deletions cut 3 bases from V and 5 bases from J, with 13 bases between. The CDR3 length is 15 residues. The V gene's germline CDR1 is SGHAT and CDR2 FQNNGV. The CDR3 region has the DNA TGTGCCAGCAGCTTCCAAACACAGGGTACCGGGGAGCTGTTTTTT. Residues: CASSFQTQGTGELFF. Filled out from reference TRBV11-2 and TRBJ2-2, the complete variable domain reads EAGVAQSPRYKIIEKRQSVAFWCNPISGHATLYWYQQILGQGPKLLIQFQNNGVVDDSQLPKDRFSAERLKGVDSTLKIQPAKLEDSAVYLCASSFQTQGTGELFFGEGSRLTVL.

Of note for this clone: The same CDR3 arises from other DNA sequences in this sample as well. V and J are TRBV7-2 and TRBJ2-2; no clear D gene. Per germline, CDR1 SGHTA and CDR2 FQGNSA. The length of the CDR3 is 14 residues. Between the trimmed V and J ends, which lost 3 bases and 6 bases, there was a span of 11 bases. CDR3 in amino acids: CASSLGPGPGELFF. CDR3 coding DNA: TGTGCCAGCAGCTTGGGCCCCGGCCCCGGGGAGCTGTTTTTT.

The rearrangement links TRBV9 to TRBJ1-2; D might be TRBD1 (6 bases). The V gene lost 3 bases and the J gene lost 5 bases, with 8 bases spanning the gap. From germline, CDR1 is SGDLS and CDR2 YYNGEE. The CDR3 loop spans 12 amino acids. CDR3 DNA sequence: TGTGCCAGCAGCGACAGGGCGTATGGCTACACCTTC. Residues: CASSDRAYGYTF.

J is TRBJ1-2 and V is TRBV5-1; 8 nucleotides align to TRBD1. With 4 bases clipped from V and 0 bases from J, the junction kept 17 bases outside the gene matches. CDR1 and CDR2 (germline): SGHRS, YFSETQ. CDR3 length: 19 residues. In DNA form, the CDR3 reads TGCGCCAGCAGCAACCACTCCGGGGACAGGTTACTAGCTAACTATGGCTACACCTTC. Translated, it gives CASSNHSGDRLLANYGYTF.

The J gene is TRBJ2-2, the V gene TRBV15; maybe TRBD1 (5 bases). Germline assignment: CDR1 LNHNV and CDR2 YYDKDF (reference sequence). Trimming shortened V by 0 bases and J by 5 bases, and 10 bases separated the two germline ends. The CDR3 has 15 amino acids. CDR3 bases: TGTGCCACCAGCAGAGACAGGGTGGTGACCGGGGAGCTGTTTTTT. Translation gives CATSRDRVVTGELFF. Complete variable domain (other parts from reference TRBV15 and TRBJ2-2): DAMVIQNPRYQVTQFGKPVTLSCSQTLNHNVMYWYQQKSSQAPKLLFHYYDKDFNNEADTPDNFQSRRPNTSFCFLDIRSPGLGDTAMYLCATSRDRVVTGELFFGEGSRLTVL.